This T cell receptor (beta chain) was documented in a study of blood T cell repertoires in COVID-19. Study background: Donors in the United States, Italy and Spain gave samples during acute or convalescent COVID-19. The cDNA or gDNA used as material had been derived from T cells, B-cell-depleted T cells, or PBMCs.

Germline V CDR1 and CDR2: SGDLS, YYNGEE. This CDR3 spans 14 amino acids. Trimming left V 0 bases short and J 0 bases short, with 7 bases between. The method was immunoSEQ multiplex PCR; TCRdb's version includes in-frame clones alone and lacks a portion of them. The repertoire holds fewer than 350,000 clones, with roughly 79% as singletons. Specimen: peripheral blood. This receptor was identified in a woman aged 55-70 years with active or convalescent COVID-19. J is TRBJ2-7 and V is TRBV9; D gene unclear. The CDR3 reads CASSVEPSSYEQYF. CDR3 DNA sequence: TGTGCCAGCAGCGTAGAACCGAGCTCCTACGAGCAGTACTTC.